A selection of T cell receptor beta chains follows, all from one sample in a study of T-cell memory formation after mild COVID-19. Each CDR3 protein is one row after TCRdb ran MiXCR on the 5' RACE reads. This sample has roughly 190,000 distinct CDR3 sequences, with 15% to 20% found just once. The sample taken for sequencing was PBMCs or a T cell subset sorted from them (not recorded which). The receptors were gathered from an adult woman who had mild COVID-19 (a few samples of this study predate the infection). Cell type and time point are not known. Each CDR3 is given with its conserved first and last residue.

v_gene | CDR3aa
TRBV3-1 | CASSPGEANYGYTF
TRBV7-2 | CASSFRGPEQFF
TRBV12-3/TRBV12-4 | CASSKDRLANTIYF
TRBV7-9 | CASSLTQRRPSSYNEQFF
TRBV19 | CASSISRAISEAFF
TRBV5-1 | CASNSGSSYNEQFF
TRBV18 | CASSPMPAGPRYIYEQYF
TRBV2 | CASSGSGTGRSPLHF
TRBV5-1 | CASSLVPSGGASYNEQFF
TRBV3-1 | CASSPWTSGRTGELFF
TRBV20-1 | CSARRKPGTGGLGSYNEQFF
TRBV12-3/TRBV12-4 | CASSPTGLRVNTEAFF
TRBV5-5 | CASSLGSAETQYF
TRBV7-9 | CASRRDSYNTEAFF
TRBV7-2 | CASSLVLWGGRNYGYTF
TRBV12-3/TRBV12-4 | CASSPPTTKQFF
TRBV10-3 | CAIRDQSHNEQFF
TRBV12-3/TRBV12-4 | CASREQGYGTDTQYF
TRBV6-5 | CASSPRRDINQPQHF
TRBV20-1 | CSAKGGVTEAFF
TRBV12-3/TRBV12-4 | CASSFDQHRGDEQYF
TRBV12-3/TRBV12-4 | CASTRDTGDKNIQYF
TRBV12-3/TRBV12-4 | CASSPYGLAGRGEQYF
TRBV15 | CATSRDRGSYYEQYF
TRBV14 | CASSQEVQSYGYTF
TRBV5-6 | CASSPGDRGRNTEAFF
TRBV12-3/TRBV12-4 | CASSQSRDRGYGYTF
TRBV5-1 | CASSLQGKETQYF
TRBV18 | CASSPGSTRGDTQYF
TRBV6-5 | CASSHNREGTGELFF
TRBV10-3 | CAISEQGYGYTF
TRBV2 | CASELSGRVGNEQFF
TRBV5-1 | CASSIQENTEAFF
TRBV7-2 | CASSFAGTEGSYQQYF
TRBV7-8 | CASSSSGGGSNQPQHF
TRBV18 | CASSPSWAGGANEQFF
TRBV28 | CASSLYGGTGANVLTF
TRBV6-5 | CASSTLGRGKSTF
TRBV7-9 | CASRKTSGGVNYGYTF
TRBV20-1 | CSAGGSKLETQYF
TRBV7-2 | CASSSPGLRTYNEQFF
TRBV7-9 | CASSLVAGGNIQYF
TRBV5-1 | CASSLEAHSTDTQYF
TRBV5-1 | CASSPLVGSDEQYF
TRBV15 | CATSRDAETQYF
TRBV11-3 | CASSLDRQGEFF
TRBV5-1 | CASYFLPGTGGHEQYF
TRBV7-9 | CASSLVQGHTEAFF
TRBV28 | CASSGSSGRTYNEQFF
TRBV15 | CATSREVYGDAFF
TRBV6-5 | CASSSGRAYGYTF
TRBV7-9 | CASSQTSGWSDTQYF
TRBV5-1 | CASSLVGQGGGEQFF
TRBV5-1 | CASSLEHAGELFF
TRBV2 | CASTVGRNTEAFF
TRBV24-1 | CATAPRGTSVQETQYF
TRBV30 | CAWSNSRSVEKLFF
TRBV20-1 | CSALRGGAESYNEQFF
TRBV4-3 | CASSQESRALRPGELFF
TRBV27 | CASSRTTGWTEAFF